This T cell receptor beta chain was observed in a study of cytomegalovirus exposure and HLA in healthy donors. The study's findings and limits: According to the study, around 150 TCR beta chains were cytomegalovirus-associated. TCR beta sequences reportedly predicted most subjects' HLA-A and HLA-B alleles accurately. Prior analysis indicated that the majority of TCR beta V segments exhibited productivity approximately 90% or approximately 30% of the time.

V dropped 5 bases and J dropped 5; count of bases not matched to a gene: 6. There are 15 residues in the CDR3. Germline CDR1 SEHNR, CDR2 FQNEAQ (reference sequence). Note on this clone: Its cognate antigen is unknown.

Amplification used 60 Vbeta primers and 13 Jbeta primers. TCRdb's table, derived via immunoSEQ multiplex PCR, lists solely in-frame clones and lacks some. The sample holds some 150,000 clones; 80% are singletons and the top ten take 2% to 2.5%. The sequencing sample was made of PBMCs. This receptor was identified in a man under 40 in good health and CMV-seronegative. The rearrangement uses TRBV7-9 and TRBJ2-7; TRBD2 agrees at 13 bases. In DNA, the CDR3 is TGTGCCAGCAGCGGTGGGACTAGCGGGGTGAACGAGCAGTACTTC. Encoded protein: CASSGGTSGVNEQYF. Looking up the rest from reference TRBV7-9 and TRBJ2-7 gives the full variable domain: DTGVSQNPRHKITKRGQNVTFRCDPISEHNRLYWYRQTLGQGPEFLTYFQNEAQLEKSRLLSDRFSAERPKGSFSTLEIQRTEQGDSAMYLCASSGGTSGVNEQYFGPGTRLTVT.